Listed below are T cell receptor beta chains from one sample, sequenced in a study of cytomegalovirus exposure and HLA in healthy donors. Profiled with immunoSEQ multiplex PCR; TCRdb holds only in-frame clones, not every one. Counted here are about 59,000 clones, 65% to 75% occurring once; the ten biggest clones make up 6% to 7%. Input material: PBMCs. These TCRs come from a man aged 25 to 40 in good health and CMV-seropositive. The CDR3 runs from the conserved cysteine through the conserved F or W. Fields, in order: V gene, J gene, CDR3 protein.

V gene: TRBV18
J gene: TRBJ2-1
CDR3 protein: CASSHAGESYNEQFF

V gene: TRBV6-5
J gene: TRBJ2-1
CDR3 protein: CASSYVGADEQFF

V gene: TRBV7-9
J gene: TRBJ2-7
CDR3 protein: CASSLKGEGSYEQYF

V gene: TRBV4-1
J gene: TRBJ2-7
CDR3 protein: CASSPVHRQGPTYEQYF

V gene: TRBV7-2
J gene: TRBJ2-1
CDR3 protein: CASSLQAGVFSLSNEQFF

V gene: TRBV19
J gene: TRBJ1-1
CDR3 protein: CAIPRGRFEAFF

V gene: TRBV6-6
J gene: TRBJ2-7
CDR3 protein: CASSYWGQGSSYEQYF

V gene: TRBV10-3
J gene: TRBJ2-3
CDR3 protein: CAISDPGQGATDTQYF

V gene: TRBV5-6
J gene: TRBJ1-2
CDR3 protein: CASSPDRDYGYTF

V gene: TRBV7-2
J gene: TRBJ1-6
CDR3 protein: CASSLLQTGGNSPLHF

V gene: TRBV5-1
J gene: TRBJ1-6
CDR3 protein: CASSPSGGGNSPLHF

V gene: TRBV11-1
J gene: TRBJ1-2
CDR3 protein: CASSIDQGGGYTF

V gene: TRBV28
J gene: TRBJ1-5
CDR3 protein: CASSGTGSNQPQHF

V gene: TRBV6-4
J gene: TRBJ1-5
CDR3 protein: CASTPRRDSRFSNQPQHF

V gene: TRBV7-9
J gene: TRBJ1-1
CDR3 protein: CASSSTVMNTEAFF

V gene: TRBV30
J gene: TRBJ2-2
CDR3 protein: CAWSRYRGVGTGELFF